The source of this T cell receptor (beta chain) is a study of blood T cell repertoires in COVID-19. Study as a whole: Samples of COVID-19 (acute and convalescent) were obtained from the United States, Italy and Spain.

Profiling relied on immunoSEQ multiplex PCR, and the TCRdb table lists in-frame clones only, not all of them. Counted here are roughly 81,000 clones, around 88% occurring once; the ten biggest clones make up approximately 8%. Per the germline V gene, CDR1 is LGHNA and CDR2 is YNFKEQ. Between the trimmed V and J ends, which lost 0 bases and 8 bases, there was a span of 16 bases. The CDR3 is 15 residues long. The chain couples TRBV4-2 to TRBJ2-5; a weak D match, TRBD2 (6 bases). The sequenced material came from peripheral blood. The receptor comes from a young man with acute or convalescent COVID-19. CDR3 DNA: TGTGCCAGCAGCCAAGAGAGGGCTAGCGAGGATACCCAGTACTTC. Residues: CASSQERASEDTQYF.